The 25 T cell receptor beta chains in this list originate from one sample, sequenced in a study of CD8 T cells in Susac syndrome. Random hexamers were used to reverse transcribe an amount of about 0.45 to 1 ug RNA. Via MiXCR, TCRdb re-called the immunoSEQ multiplex PCR reads, giving one row per CDR3 protein. The sample shows 150,000 to 200,000 distinct CDR3 sequences, over 85% of them seen only once. Source material: CD4+ T cells from PBMCs. These receptor sequences come from a human donor in good health.

The V gene is TRBV7-3, the J gene TRBJ2-1, with 9 bases identical to TRBD2. With V trimmed by 2 bases and J by 0 bases, 8 bases remained unmatched. The germline V gene encodes CDR1 SGHTA and CDR2 FQGTGA. The CDR3 covers 18 residues. The CDR3 sequence: CASSLGLAGTDSYNEQFF. CDR3 DNA sequence: TGTGCCAGCAGCTTAGGTCTAGCGGGGACCGACTCCTACAATGAGCAGTTCTTC. Combining the CDR3 with reference TRBV7-3 and TRBJ2-1 gives the whole variable domain GAGVSQTPSNKVTEKGKYVELRCDPISGHTALYWYRQSLGQGPEFLIYFQGTGAADDSGLPNDRFFAVRPEGSVSTLKIQRTERGDSAVYLCASSLGLAGTDSYNEQFFGPGTRLTVL.

The J gene is TRBJ1-2, the V gene TRBV29-1; D remains ambiguous. The V end lost 8 bases, the J end lost 7 bases, and 8 bases lay between the germline ends. The CDR3 is made up of 9 amino acids. Germline V lookup: CDR1 SQVTM, CDR2 ANQGSEA. The CDR3 here is CSPGGGYTF. The CDR3 nucleotides read TGCAGCCCTGGAGGTGGCTACACCTTC.

The J gene is TRBJ1-1, the V gene TRBV14, with TRBD1 matching 8 bases. The CDR3 totals 18 residues. CDR1 and CDR2 from the germline V gene are SGHDN and FVKESK. The V gene end was trimmed by 4 bases and the J gene end by 8 bases; junction bases not matched to a gene: 21. In DNA, the CDR3 is TGTGCCAGCAGCCCCTGGACAGGGCTGATTCTGCCGACCACCGAAGCTTTCTTT. Translating it yields CASSPWTGLILPTTEAFF.

The V and J genes are TRBV6-2 or TRBV6-3 and TRBJ2-7, with D hard to call. Trimming removed 10 bases at V and 0 bases at J, with 10 bases between. The germline CDR1 and CDR2 sequences are MNHEY and SVGEGT. The CDR3 extends over 12 amino acids. CDR3 nucleotides: TGTGCCACTGCTGGGTCCTCCTACGAGCAGTACGTC. This encodes CATAGSSYEQYV.

The chain joins TRBV4-2 to TRBJ1-2, with D possibly being TRBD1 (5 bases). The V end was cut by 0 bases, the J end by 5 bases, with 13 bases between. This CDR3 has 15 amino acids. CDR1 and CDR2 from the germline V gene are LGHNA and YNFKEQ. CDR3 in DNA: TGTGCCAGCAGCCAAGATTTCGGGGGTCCTTATGGCTACACCTTC. This translates into CASSQDFGGPYGYTF.

This chain connects TRBV5-1 to TRBJ1-1; no firm D call. Germline loops: CDR1 SGHRS, CDR2 YFSETQ. The CDR3 totals 12 residues. V lost 1 base, J lost 7 bases, and 8 bases lay in between. The DNA of the CDR3 is TGCGCCAGCAGCTTGACCGATTATGAAGCTTTCTTT. This codes for CASSLTDYEAFF.

The chain uses TRBV6-6 and TRBJ2-5; 7 bases are a match to TRBD1. The CDR3 covers 13 residues. V lost 6 bases and J lost 1; bases outside the gene matches: 2. From germline, CDR1 is MNHNY and CDR2 SVGAGI (reference sequence). The DNA for the CDR3 is TGTGCCAGCAGAAACAGGGGCCAAGAGACCCAGTACTTC. It codes for CASRNRGQETQYF.

This chain joins TRBV27 and TRBJ2-1; 10 nucleotides line up with TRBD2. Per germline, CDR1 MNHEY and CDR2 SMNVEV (reference sequence). The junction had 7 bases not matched to a gene; V was cut back by 6 bases and J by 14 bases. The CDR3 runs 12 residues. The CDR3 DNA reads TGTGCCAGCAGCCAACTAGCGGGGTGGAAGTTCTTC. This encodes CASSQLAGWKFF.

This CDR3 reads CASSLGTGSETQYF. The CDR3 bases are TGTGCCAGCAGCTTAGGAACCGGGTCGGAGACCCAGTACTTC. This chain links TRBV7-2 with TRBJ2-5; no definite D call. Germline-derived CDR1 and CDR2 are SGHTA and FQGNSA. This CDR3 is built from 14 residues. Trimming cost V 1 base and J 5 bases, with 11 bases left between them.

This chain links TRBV20-1 with TRBJ2-2; the D is unclear. Germline V gene data show CDR1 as DFQATT and CDR2 as SNEGSKA (reference sequence). There are 16 residues in the CDR3. Trimming pared 1 base from V and 1 base from J, leaving 13 bases between. CDR3 sequence: CSARGQTGKNTGELFF. DNA of the CDR3: TGCAGTGCTAGAGGCCAGACCGGAAAGAACACCGGGGAGCTGTTTTTT.

The chain couples TRBV7-2 to TRBJ2-1, with TRBD1 as a possible D gene (6 bases). Germline V gene lookup returns CDR1 SGHTA and CDR2 FQGNSA. The length of the CDR3 is 12 residues. V was shortened by 2 bases and J by 15 bases, with 14 bases between the two germline ends. CDR3 amino acids: CASSLSKQGLFF. CDR3 DNA sequence: TGTGCCAGCAGCTTATCAAAACAGGGATTGTTCTTC.

The rearrangement links TRBV28 to TRBJ2-7; D is perhaps TRBD1 (6 bases). Germline V gene lookup returns CDR1 MDHEN and CDR2 SYDVKM. Trimming took 1 base from V and 4 from J, leaving 14 bases between them. The CDR3 covers 15 residues. The CDR3 reads CASSLFGSGAYEQYF. The CDR3 DNA reads as TGTGCCAGCAGTTTATTCGGATCAGGGGCATACGAGCAGTACTTC.

V and J are TRBV5-1 and TRBJ2-1; the D call may be TRBD1 or TRBD2 (5 bases each). Per germline, CDR1 SGHRS and CDR2 YFSETQ. Trimming pared 2 bases from V and 4 bases from J, leaving 10 bases between. The CDR3 consists of 14 residues. The CDR3 protein is CASSFGTEYNEQFF. CDR3 coding DNA: TGCGCCAGCAGCTTTGGGACCGAGTACAATGAGCAGTTCTTC.

The V call is TRBV2, the J call TRBJ2-2, with 8 bases lining up with TRBD1. Trimming took 6 bases from V and 2 from J; bases not matched to a gene: 11. CDR3 length equals 17 residues. Germline CDR1 reads SNHLY; CDR2 reads FYNNEI. This CDR3 is CASSPRATGGNTGELFF. The CDR3 bases are TGTGCCAGCAGCCCCAGGGCTACAGGGGGAAACACCGGGGAGCTGTTTTTT. Using reference TRBV2 and TRBJ2-2 for the parts outside the CDR3, the full variable domain is EPEVTQTPSHQVTQMGQEVILRCVPISNHLYFYWYRQILGQKVEFLVSFYNNEISEKSEIFDDQFSVERPDGSNFTLKIRSTKLEDSAMYFCASSPRATGGNTGELFFGEGSRLTVL.

This chain links TRBV11-2 with TRBJ2-5; D call uncertain. The CDR3 length is 13 residues. The ends were cut back, 4 bases at V and 9 bases at J, with 15 bases in the middle. Per the germline V gene, CDR1 is SGHAT and CDR2 is FQNNGV. CDR3 region: CASSSGTRRAQYF. CDR3 DNA: TGTGCCAGCAGCTCGGGCACGCGTAGGGCCCAGTACTTC.

This clonotype was detected once. This sequence joins TRBV5-1 and TRBJ1-6; the D gene is possibly TRBD1 (5 bases). Germline V gene lookup returns CDR1 SGHRS and CDR2 YFSETQ. The CDR3 consists of 16 residues. Trimming took off 2 bases at V and 7 bases at J, with 16 bases between the two ends. Here the CDR3 DNA reads TGCGCCAGCAGCTTCGGTCGCAGGGAGTCGAATTCACCCCTCCACTTT. Its translation is CASSFGRRESNSPLHF. The full variable domain, with the rest looked up from reference TRBV5-1 and TRBJ1-6, is KAGVTQTPRYLIKTRGQQVTLSCSPISGHRSVSWYQQTPGQGLQFLFEYFSETQRNKGNFPGRFSGRQFSNSRSEMNVSTLELGDSALYLCASSFGRRESNSPLHFGNGTRLTVT.

The gene calls are TRBV6-4 and TRBJ2-7; D is uncertain. The V gene's germline CDR1 is MRHNA and CDR2 SNTAGT. Trimming took off 0 bases at V and 2 bases at J, with 5 bases between the two ends. CDR3 length: 13 residues. CDR3 loop: CASSDSYTYEQYV. CDR3 in DNA: TGTGCCAGCAGTGACTCGTATACCTACGAGCAGTACGTC.

The chain uses TRBV7-2 and TRBJ2-3, with D hard to call. Trimming pared 1 base from V and 2 bases from J, leaving 7 bases between. Germline CDR1 and CDR2: SGHTA and FQGNSA. CDR3 length: 14 amino acids. The CDR3 DNA follows: TGTGCCAGCAGCTTAGTAGCAGTCACAGATACGCAGTATTTT. Protein sequence: CASSLVAVTDTQYF.

The rearrangement uses TRBV7-9 and TRBJ2-2, with TRBD1 identical over 8 bases. There are 14 residues in the CDR3. Germline V CDR1 and CDR2: SEHNR, FQNEAQ (reference sequence). Losses at the gene ends were 7 bases for V and 3 bases for J; bases not matched to a gene: 4. CDR3 sequence reads: CASTQGADTGELFF. CDR3 DNA sequence: TGTGCCAGCACCCAGGGGGCGGACACCGGGGAGCTGTTTTTT.

V and J are TRBV5-1 and TRBJ2-3; 8 bases match TRBD2. The V gene's germline CDR1 is SGHRS and CDR2 YFSETQ. The trim removed 4 bases at V and 2 bases at J, leaving 3 bases unmatched. The CDR3 contains 14 residues. DNA of the CDR3: TGCGCCAGCAGCCCTAGCGGGCACACAGATACGCAGTATTTT. Translating gives CASSPSGHTDTQYF.

As regards this clonotype: One end of the junction is discordant with germline, which a read error may explain. This sequence joins TRBV18 and TRBJ1-2; the match to TRBD1 covers 7 bases. CDR3 size: 16 residues. The germline gives CDR1 KGHSH, CDR2 LQKENI. CDR3 protein: CASPPLRQGRAYGYTF. The CDR3 bases are TGTGCCAGCCCACCACTCCGACAGGGAAGGGCGTACGGCTACACCTTC.

This clonotype was recorded once. No DNA is shown, since the ends of the CDR3 on it are uncertain; the CDR3 is the one TCRdb lists. V gene TRBV7-5 combines with J gene TRBJ1-2; the DNA was not compared with TRBD1, the D call given in the table. TRBV7-5 is classified as a pseudogene. Both ends counted, the CDR3 spans 17 residues. This chain's CDR3 is CISVPEALRGRDYGYTF.

V and J are TRBV29-1 and TRBJ1-3; D is unclear. This CDR3 comprises 15 residues. Germline CDR1 is SQVTM and CDR2 is ANQGSEA. The germline V and J ends were trimmed by 6 bases and 4 bases, with 19 bases remaining between them. The CDR3 nucleotides read TGCAGCGTCACTGACGCAGGCCCTTCGGGAAACACCATATATTTT. Its protein is CSVTDAGPSGNTIYF.

The rearrangement uses TRBV30 and TRBJ1-6, with D possibly TRBD1 on 6 matching bases. Looked up from germline, CDR1 is GTSNPN and CDR2 is SVGIG (reference sequence). The CDR3 totals 14 residues. V shed 3 bases and J shed 5 bases, with 11 bases lying between them. In nucleotides, the CDR3 is TGTGCCTGGAGGACGGACAGAGATAATTCACCCCTCCACTTT. This gives the protein CAWRTDRDNSPLHF.

The chain carries TRBV6-5 and TRBJ1-4; D might be TRBD1 (5 bases). The V gene's germline CDR1 is MNHEY and CDR2 SVGAGI. The V and J ends lost 5 bases and 8 bases respectively, with 15 bases between them. This CDR3 comprises 14 residues. The CDR3: CASSLTVRGEKLFF. In DNA, the CDR3 is TGTGCCAGCAGTCTGACAGTAAGAGGGGAAAAACTGTTTTTT.